What follows is one TCR beta chain and its context. The antigen remains undetermined. TCRdb reprocessed the reads with MiXCR, giving one entry per CDR3 protein. This sample has some 350,000 distinct CDR3 sequences; 29% occur once, and the top ten carry 15% to 20%. The data derive from a study of T cell repertoires in cytomegalovirus infection. About the research overall: Indicated by public TCR beta signatures were CMV infection and matching HLA type. Study-level results: Totalled public TCR beta family frequency picked out people who carried CMV plus the relevant HLA.

Per the germline V gene, CDR1 is SGHTA and CDR2 is FQGTGA. Trimming stripped 2 bases from V and 6 bases from J, with 10 bases between. The CDR3 runs 14 residues. Sequencing was performed on cultured PBMCs, taken from culture after CMV antigen stimulation. The chain uses TRBV7-3 and TRBJ2-2, with D tentatively TRBD1 or TRBD2 (5 bases each). This clonotype was sampled from a human donor in good health (CMV status not recorded). Some clones in this sample may be carry-over from other donors' samples. The CDR3 reads CASSLQGPAGELFF. CDR3 in DNA: TGTGCCAGCAGCTTACAGGGACCGGCCGGGGAGCTGTTTTTT.